The next 10 T cell receptor beta chains were all read from a single sample in a study. One entry per CDR3 protein, called by TCRdb with MiXCR from the RT-PCR reads. The sample consists of 550,000 to 750,000 distinct CDR3 sequences, 14% of them appearing once. Sequencing was carried out using memory CD4+ T cells from blood. The receptors come from a female donor in good health, serving as a healthy control.

The gene calls are TRBV27 and TRBJ2-7, with a possible D match to TRBD2 (6 bases). Germline CDR1 is MNHEY and CDR2 is SMNVEV (reference sequence). The CDR3 is made up of 15 amino acids. With 1 base removed from V and 6 bases from J, the gap between germline ends came to 16 bases. CDR3 loop: CASSLFSRVGGEQYF. Here the CDR3 DNA reads TGTGCCAGCAGTTTATTCTCCCGTGTCGGGGGCGAGCAGTACTTC.

Notes on this clonotype: No conserved phenylalanine or tryptophan is present at the end of the CDR3, so a read error is the likely explanation. The gene calls are TRBV6-1 and TRBJ2-5; 11 nucleotides match TRBD1. V gave up 4 bases and J gave up 4 bases; unmatched junction bases: 8. Looked up from germline, CDR1 is MNHNS and CDR2 is SASEGT. The CDR3 length is 16 residues. The CDR3 loop reads CASSGAGTGGRETQYV. CDR3 DNA sequence: TGTGCCAGCAGTGGAGCTGGGACAGGGGGGAGAGAGACCCAGTACGTC.

The sample holds a few counts of this clonotype. The chain has TRBV2 and TRBJ1-5; D unresolved. The CDR3 has 14 amino acids. The V end lost 2 bases, the J end lost 5 bases, and 10 bases lay between the germline ends. CDR1 and CDR2 (germline): SNHLY, FYNNEI. CDR3 in DNA: TGTGCCAGCAGTGAATGGAAAACCTATCAGCCCCAGCATTTT. The encoded protein is CASSEWKTYQPQHF. Supplemented by reference TRBV2 and TRBJ1-5, the full variable domain reads EPEVTQTPSHQVTQMGQEVILRCVPISNHLYFYWYRQILGQKVEFLVSFYNNEISEKSEIFDDQFSVERPDGSNFTLKIRSTKLEDSAMYFCASSEWKTYQPQHFGDGTRLSIL.

This clonotype came up a few times. The gene calls are TRBV6-2 or TRBV6-3 and TRBJ1-1; TRBD1 matches 11 bases. Per germline, CDR1 MNHEY and CDR2 SVGEGT. The CDR3 contains 17 residues. J gave up 0 bases and V 8 bases, and 11 bases lay outside the gene matches. The CDR3, as DNA: TGTGCCAGCGAGTCTCGGACAGGGGGCTTCGTGAACACTGAAGCTTTCTTT. It translates to CASESRTGGFVNTEAFF.

There are many counts of this clonotype. The genes are TRBV6-1 and TRBJ2-1; D might be TRBD1 or TRBD2, each matching 6 bases. V was clipped by 5 bases and J by 0 bases, with 17 bases between them. This CDR3 region has 17 residues. Germline V gene data show CDR1 as MNHNS and CDR2 as SASEGT. The CDR3 sequence is CASSNHGGPPSYNEQFF. The CDR3 region has the DNA TGTGCCAGCAGTAACCATGGGGGGCCCCCCTCCTACAATGAGCAGTTCTTC.

The chain uses TRBV27 and TRBJ2-7, with a tentative D call TRBD2 (6 bases). Trimming pared 3 bases from V and 3 bases from J, leaving 9 bases between. The germline V gene encodes CDR1 MNHEY and CDR2 SMNVEV (reference sequence). This CDR3 is 13 amino acids long. The CDR3 here is CASSFRLDYEQYF. In DNA, the CDR3 is TGTGCCAGCAGTTTTCGACTAGACTACGAGCAGTACTTC.

There are many counts of this clonotype. The genes are TRBV27 and TRBJ2-5, with D perhaps TRBD1 (5 bases). The CDR3 runs 15 residues. V gave up 7 bases and J gave up 0 bases, with 15 bases separating them. Per germline, CDR1 MNHEY and CDR2 SMNVEV (reference sequence). The CDR3 DNA follows: TGTGCCAGCACGCGCTTGGCAGGGAACCAAGAGACCCAGTACTTC. Its translation is CASTRLAGNQETQYF.

This sequence joins TRBV5-5 and TRBJ2-1; 7 positions match TRBD1. CDR3 length: 15 amino acids. V gave up 4 bases and J gave up 3 bases; unmatched junction bases: 7. Germline V gene data show CDR1 as SGHKS and CDR2 as YYEKEE (reference sequence). The DNA of the CDR3 is TGTGCCAGCAGCCTAGAGGGACAGTTCTACAATGAGCAGTTCTTC. Protein: CASSLEGQFYNEQFF.

The J gene is TRBJ2-7, the V gene TRBV9, with D perhaps matching TRBD1 (6 bases). V gave up 3 bases and J gave up 2 bases, with 15 bases separating them. This CDR3 spans 15 amino acids. Germline-derived CDR1 and CDR2 are SGDLS and YYNGEE. This CDR3 is CASSEYSGTTYEQYF. The DNA of the CDR3 is TGTGCCAGCAGCGAGTATTCCGGGACAACCTACGAGCAGTACTTC.

V is TRBV25-1 and J is TRBJ2-1; no definite D call. The CDR3 totals 13 residues. V shed 0 bases and J shed 7 bases, with 7 bases lying between them. Germline V gene sequence: CDR1 MGHDK, CDR2 SYGVNS. CDR3 region: CASSEYMVNEQFF. As DNA, the CDR3 is TGTGCCAGCAGTGAATATATGGTTAATGAGCAGTTCTTC.